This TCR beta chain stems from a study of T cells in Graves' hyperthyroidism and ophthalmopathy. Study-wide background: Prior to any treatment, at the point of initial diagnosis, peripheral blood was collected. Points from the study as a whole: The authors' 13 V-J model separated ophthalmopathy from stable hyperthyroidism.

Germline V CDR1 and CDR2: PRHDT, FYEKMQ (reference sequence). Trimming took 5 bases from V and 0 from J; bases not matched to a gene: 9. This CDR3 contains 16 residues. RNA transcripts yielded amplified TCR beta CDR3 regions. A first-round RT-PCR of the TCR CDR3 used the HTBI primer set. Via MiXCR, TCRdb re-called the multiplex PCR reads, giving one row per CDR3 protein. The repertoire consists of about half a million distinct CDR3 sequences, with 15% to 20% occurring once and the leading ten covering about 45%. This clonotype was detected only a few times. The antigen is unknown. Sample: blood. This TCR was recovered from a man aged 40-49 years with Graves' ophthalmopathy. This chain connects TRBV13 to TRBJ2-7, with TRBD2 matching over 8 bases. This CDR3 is CASSPLLAGSSYEQYF. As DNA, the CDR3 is TGTGCCAGCAGCCCCCTTTTAGCGGGGAGCTCCTACGAGCAGTACTTC.